This TCR beta chain is from a study of beta chain features in type 1 diabetes. The CDR3 extends over 16 amino acids. Germline V gene lookup returns CDR1 LGHNA and CDR2 YSLEER. J lost 2 bases, V lost 4 bases, and 5 bases had no gene match. The authors reverse transcribed all of the isolated RNA, so sequencing captured expressed TCRB transcripts. The method was immunoSEQ multiplex PCR; TCRdb's version includes in-frame clones alone and lacks a portion of them. The sample carries approximately 140,000 clones, less than 9% recorded once. The specimen was central memory CD4+ T cells from blood. The clonotype comes from a woman aged 25 to 39 in good health. The genes are TRBV4-3 and TRBJ2-6, with 7 bases matching TRBD1. Here the CDR3 reads CASSLNQGAGANVLTF. CDR3 coding DNA: TGCGCCAGCAGCCTGAATCAGGGGGCTGGGGCCAACGTCCTGACTTTC.